This section outlines one T cell receptor beta chain sequence together with its context. The antigen is undetermined. The data are from a study of T cell responses to AZD1222 COVID-19 vaccine. Study observations and caveats: Donors in the cohort were predominantly white British and more often female, and clonal diversity was possibly underestimated.

This CDR3 comprises 18 residues. With 1 base removed from V and 0 bases from J, the gap between germline ends came to 13 bases. Germline V CDR1 and CDR2: LGHNA, YNFKEQ. Clones were read by immunoSEQ multiplex PCR, and TCRdb kept only the in-frame ones, dropping some. Of tens of thousands of clones detected, around 90% appear once; the ten largest clones hold about a tenth. The material sequenced was peripheral blood, taken on day 0 of MenACWY control vaccination. The rearrangement links TRBV4-2 to TRBJ2-6; the D gene could be TRBD1 or TRBD2 (7 bases each). This TCR came from an adult in good health. The CDR3 nucleotides are TGTGCCAGCAGCCAAGCCAGGGGGGGCCCCTCTGGGGCCAACGTCCTGACTTTC. Translation: CASSQARGGPSGANVLTF.